The subject of this entry is one T cell receptor beta chain. This specimen comes from a study of cytomegalovirus exposure and HLA in healthy donors. The CDR3 runs to 15 residues. The V and J ends lost 5 bases and 5 bases, in that order; junction bases with no gene match: 10. Germline loops: CDR1 SGHVS, CDR2 FNYEAQ. Primers: 60 Vbeta forward and 13 Jbeta reverse. Produced via immunoSEQ multiplex PCR; TCRdb's table is partial and in-frame only. The sample has 150,000 to 200,000 clones, 70% to 80% seen once. Specimen: PBMCs. The chain recombines TRBV7-6 with TRBJ2-7; TRBD1 matches at 9 bases. The receptor comes from a woman aged 45-65 years in good health and CMV-seronegative. CDR3 bases: TGTGCCAGCAGCGGCAGGGACAGGGTGAATAACGAGCAGTACTTC. This gives the protein CASSGRDRVNNEQYF.